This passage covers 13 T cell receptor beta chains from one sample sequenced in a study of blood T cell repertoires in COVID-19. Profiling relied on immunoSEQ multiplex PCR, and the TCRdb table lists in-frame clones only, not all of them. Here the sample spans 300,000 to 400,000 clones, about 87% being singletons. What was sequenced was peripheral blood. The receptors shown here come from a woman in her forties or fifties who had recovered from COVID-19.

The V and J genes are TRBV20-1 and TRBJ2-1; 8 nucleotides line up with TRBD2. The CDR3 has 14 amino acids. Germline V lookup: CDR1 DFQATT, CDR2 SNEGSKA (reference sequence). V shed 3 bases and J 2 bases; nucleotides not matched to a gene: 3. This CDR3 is CSASSGTTYNEQFF. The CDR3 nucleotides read TGCAGTGCTAGTAGCGGGACTACCTACAATGAGCAGTTCTTC.

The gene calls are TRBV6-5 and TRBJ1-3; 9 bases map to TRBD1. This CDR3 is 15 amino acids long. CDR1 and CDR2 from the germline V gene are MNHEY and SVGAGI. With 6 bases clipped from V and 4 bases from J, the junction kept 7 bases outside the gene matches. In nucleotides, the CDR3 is TGTGCCAGCAGCGTGGACAGGGGAATCGGAAACACCATATATTTT. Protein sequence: CASSVDRGIGNTIYF.

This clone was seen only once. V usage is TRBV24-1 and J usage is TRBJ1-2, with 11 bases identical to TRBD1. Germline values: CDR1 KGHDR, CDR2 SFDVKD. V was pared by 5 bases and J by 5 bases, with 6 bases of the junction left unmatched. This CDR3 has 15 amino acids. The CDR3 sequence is CATSAWTGGGYGYTF. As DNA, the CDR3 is TGTGCCACCAGTGCCTGGACAGGGGGCGGTTATGGCTACACCTTC.

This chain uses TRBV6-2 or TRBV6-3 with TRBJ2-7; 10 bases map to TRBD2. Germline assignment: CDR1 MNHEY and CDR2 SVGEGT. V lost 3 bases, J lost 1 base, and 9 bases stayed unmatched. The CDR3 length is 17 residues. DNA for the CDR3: TGTGCCAGCAGTTATAGAGCGGGAGGGGTCCCATCCTACGAGCAGTACTTC. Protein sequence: CASSYRAGGVPSYEQYF.

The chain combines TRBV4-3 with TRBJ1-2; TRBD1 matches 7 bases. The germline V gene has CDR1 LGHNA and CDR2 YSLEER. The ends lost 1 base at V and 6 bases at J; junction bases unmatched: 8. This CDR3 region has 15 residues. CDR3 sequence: CASSQGAGQRDGYTF. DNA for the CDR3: TGCGCCAGCAGCCAAGGGGCGGGACAGAGGGATGGCTACACCTTC.

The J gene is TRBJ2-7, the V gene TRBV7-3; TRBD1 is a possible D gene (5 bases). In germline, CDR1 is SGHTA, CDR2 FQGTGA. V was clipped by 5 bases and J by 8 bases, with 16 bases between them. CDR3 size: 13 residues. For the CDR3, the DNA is TGTGCCAGCAGCACCCGCCCCAGGGCACAGCAGTACTTC. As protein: CASSTRPRAQQYF. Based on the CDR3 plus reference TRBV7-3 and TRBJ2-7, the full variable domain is GAGVSQTPSNKVTEKGKYVELRCDPISGHTALYWYRQSLGQGPEFLIYFQGTGAADDSGLPNDRFFAVRPEGSVSTLKIQRTERGDSAVYLCASSTRPRAQQYFGPGTRLTVT.

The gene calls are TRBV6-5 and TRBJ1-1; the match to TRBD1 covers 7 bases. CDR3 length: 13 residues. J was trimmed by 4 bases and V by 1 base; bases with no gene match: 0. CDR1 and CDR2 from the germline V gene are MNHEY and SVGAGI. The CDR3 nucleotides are TGTGCCAGCAGTTACTACAGGGGCACTGAAGCTTTCTTT. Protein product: CASSYYRGTEAFF.

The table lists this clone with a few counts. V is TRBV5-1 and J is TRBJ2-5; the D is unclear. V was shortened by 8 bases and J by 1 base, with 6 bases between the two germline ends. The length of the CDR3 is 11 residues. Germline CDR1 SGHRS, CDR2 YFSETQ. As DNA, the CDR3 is TGCGCCAGTAGTTTCCAAGAGACCCAGTACTTC. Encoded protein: CASSFQETQYF.

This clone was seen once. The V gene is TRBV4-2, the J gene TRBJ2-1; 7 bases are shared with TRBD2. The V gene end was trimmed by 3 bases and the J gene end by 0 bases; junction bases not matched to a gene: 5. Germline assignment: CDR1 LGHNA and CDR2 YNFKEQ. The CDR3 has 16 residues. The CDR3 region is CASSHPGRASYNEQFF. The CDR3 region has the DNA TGTGCCAGCAGCCATCCAGGGAGGGCCTCCTACAATGAGCAGTTCTTC.

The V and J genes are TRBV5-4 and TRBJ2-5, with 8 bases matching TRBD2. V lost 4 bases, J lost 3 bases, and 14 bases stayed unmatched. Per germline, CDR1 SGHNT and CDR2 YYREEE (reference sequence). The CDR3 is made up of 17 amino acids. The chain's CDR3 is CASSPSGGLGGKETQYF. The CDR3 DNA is TGTGCCAGCAGCCCAAGCGGGGGCCTGGGGGGGAAAGAGACCCAGTACTTC.

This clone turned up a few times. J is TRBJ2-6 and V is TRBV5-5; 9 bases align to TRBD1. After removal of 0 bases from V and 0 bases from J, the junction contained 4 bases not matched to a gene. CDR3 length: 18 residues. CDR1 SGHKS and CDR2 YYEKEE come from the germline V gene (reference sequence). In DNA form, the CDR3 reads TGTGCCAGCAGCTTGGAGGGACAGGGATACTCTGGGGCCAACGTCCTGACTTTC. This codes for CASSLEGQGYSGANVLTF.

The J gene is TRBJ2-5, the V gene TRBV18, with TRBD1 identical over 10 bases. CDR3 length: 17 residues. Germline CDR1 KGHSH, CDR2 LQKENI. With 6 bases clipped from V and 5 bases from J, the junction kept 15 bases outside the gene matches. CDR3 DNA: TGTGCCAGCTCCCGCGTCCGACAGGGGGCTTCAAGTGAGACCCAGTACTTC. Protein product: CASSRVRQGASSETQYF.

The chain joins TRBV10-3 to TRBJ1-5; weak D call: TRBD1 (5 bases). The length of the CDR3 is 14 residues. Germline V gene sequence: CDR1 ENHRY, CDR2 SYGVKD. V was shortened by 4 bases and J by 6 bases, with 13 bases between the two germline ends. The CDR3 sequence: CAISAVTGPQPQHF. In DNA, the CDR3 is TGTGCCATCAGTGCGGTAACAGGTCCTCAGCCCCAGCATTTT.